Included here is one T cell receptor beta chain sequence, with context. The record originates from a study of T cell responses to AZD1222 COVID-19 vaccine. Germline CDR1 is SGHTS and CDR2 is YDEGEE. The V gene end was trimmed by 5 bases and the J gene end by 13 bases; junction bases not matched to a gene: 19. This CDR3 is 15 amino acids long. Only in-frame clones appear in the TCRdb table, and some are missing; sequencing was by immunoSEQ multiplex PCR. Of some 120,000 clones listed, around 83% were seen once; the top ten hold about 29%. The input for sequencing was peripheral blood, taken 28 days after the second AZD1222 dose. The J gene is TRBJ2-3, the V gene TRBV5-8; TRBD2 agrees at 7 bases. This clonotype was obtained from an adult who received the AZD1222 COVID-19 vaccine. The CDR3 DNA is TGTGCCAGCAGTTTCGGGACTAAGTCGAGCGTACGGGAGTATTTT. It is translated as CASSFGTKSSVREYF.